The 28 T cell receptor beta chains listed next were all sequenced from one sample in a study of shared clonotypes between healthy human individuals. Profiled with immunoSEQ multiplex PCR; TCRdb holds only in-frame clones, not every one. The data contain under 550,000 clones, about 96% of them seen just once; the ten biggest clones take up 0.06%. Sequencing was done on a sample of naive CD4+ T cells sorted from blood. Sample subset: CD45RA+ positively selected. These receptors were collected from a young woman in good health.

This chain joins TRBV28 and TRBJ1-6; tentatively, D is TRBD1 (5 bases). This CDR3 has 16 amino acids. Germline V gene sequence: CDR1 MDHEN, CDR2 SYDVKM. Trimming removed 3 bases at V and 2 bases at J, with 11 bases between. In DNA form, the CDR3 reads TGTGCCAGCAGTTTTAATCAGGGTCCCTATAATTCACCCCTCCACTTT. It is translated as CASSFNQGPYNSPLHF.

The rearrangement uses TRBV15 and TRBJ2-1; TRBD1 aligns across 7 bases. This CDR3 is built from 17 residues. V lost 3 bases, J lost 3 bases, and 11 bases stayed unmatched. Germline loops: CDR1 LNHNV, CDR2 YYDKDF (reference sequence). The CDR3: CATSSAPGTARYNEQFF. CDR3 bases: TGTGCCACCAGCAGCGCCCCCGGGACAGCCCGCTACAATGAGCAGTTCTTC.

This chain's CDR3 is CASSSTGTGAEQYF. The CDR3, as DNA: TGTGCCAGCAGCTCCACCGGGACAGGGGCCGAGCAGTACTTC. The J gene is TRBJ2-7, the V gene TRBV7-8, with 10 bases that match TRBD1. There are 14 residues in the CDR3. The germline V gene has CDR1 SGHVS and CDR2 FQNEAQ. Unmatched junction bases numbered 6, after V lost 4 bases and J lost 6 bases. The complete variable domain, with remaining parts taken from reference TRBV7-8 and TRBJ2-7, reads GAGVSQSPRYKVAKRGQDVALRCDPISGHVSLFWYQQALGQGPEFLTYFQNEAQLDKSGLPSDRFFAERPEGSVSTLKIQRTQQEDSAVYLCASSSTGTGAEQYFGPGTRLTVT.

This clone was detected only a few times. Other DNA sequences of this sample code for an identical CDR3. The CDR3 protein is CASSLRENTEAFF. The CDR3 nucleotides are TGTGCCAGCAGTTTAAGGGAGAACACTGAAGCTTTCTTT. The V and J genes are TRBV27 and TRBJ1-1; no reliable D call. Germline CDR1 MNHEY, CDR2 SMNVEV (reference sequence). The CDR3 contains 13 residues. The V gene lost 2 bases and the J gene lost 1 base, with 5 bases spanning the gap.

V and J are TRBV20-1 and TRBJ2-1, with D possibly TRBD2 on 6 matching bases. The CDR3 totals 11 residues. The germline V gene encodes CDR1 DFQATT and CDR2 SNEGSKA (reference sequence). V was clipped by 6 bases and J by 16 bases, with 19 bases between them. CDR3 DNA sequence: TGCAGTGCCCCATTGGTTGGACTACCATTCTTC. This codes for CSAPLVGLPFF.

J is TRBJ2-7 and V is TRBV11-2, with D unclear. Trimming removed 0 bases at V and 5 bases at J, with 23 bases between. Germline-derived CDR1 and CDR2 are SGHAT and FQNNGV. This CDR3 is 18 amino acids long. CDR3 in DNA: TGTGCCAGCAGCTTAGATGGACGGTCGCCCATATTCGGCAACGAGCAGTACTTC. This codes for CASSLDGRSPIFGNEQYF.

This clone is a singleton in its sample. The chain carries TRBV19 and TRBJ2-2, with 8 bases fitting TRBD2. The germline CDR1 and CDR2 sequences are LNHDA and SQIVND (reference sequence). The V gene end was trimmed by 4 bases and the J gene end by 5 bases; junction bases not matched to a gene: 6. The CDR3 extends over 15 amino acids. In DNA form, the CDR3 reads TGTGCCAGTAGTACAAGCGGGAGAGAAACCGGGGAGCTGTTTTTT. This translates into CASSTSGRETGELFF.

The chain employs TRBV5-1 and TRBJ2-7; TRBD1 is a possible D gene (6 bases). V was clipped by 4 bases and J by 9 bases, with 14 bases between them. The CDR3 is made up of 12 amino acids. Germline V lookup: CDR1 SGHRS, CDR2 YFSETQ. This CDR3 reads CASSMTGTWQYF. CDR3 sequence (DNA): TGCGCCAGCAGCATGACAGGTACTTGGCAGTACTTC.

This clone was seen just once. This chain uses TRBV5-1 with TRBJ1-3; D perhaps matches TRBD1 (6 bases). V gave up 7 bases and J gave up 1 base, with 15 bases separating them. Germline V gene lookup returns CDR1 SGHRS and CDR2 YFSETQ. The CDR3 spans 15 residues. CDR3 residues: CASRIGQQSGNTIYF. The CDR3 DNA reads as TGCGCCAGCCGAATAGGACAGCAATCTGGAAACACCATATATTTT.

The chain joins TRBV18 to TRBJ2-3, with D uncertain. The length of the CDR3 is 15 residues. Trimming removed 3 bases at V and 0 bases at J, with 10 bases between. CDR1 and CDR2 (germline): KGHSH, LQKENI. CDR3 sequence: CASSPKQISTDTQYF. The CDR3 DNA is TGTGCCAGCTCACCGAAACAGATTAGCACAGATACGCAGTATTTT.

A single count supports this clone. The chain uses TRBV7-2 and TRBJ1-5, with unresolved D. V lost 3 bases, J lost 3 bases, and 12 bases lay in between. This CDR3 comprises 15 residues. Germline loops: CDR1 SGHTA, CDR2 FQGNSA. In DNA form, the CDR3 reads TGTGCCAGCAGCTTGGGTGACAACTACAATCAGCCCCAGCATTTT. This encodes CASSLGDNYNQPQHF.

The J gene is TRBJ2-7, the V gene TRBV28; tentatively, D is TRBD1 (5 bases). The germline V gene encodes CDR1 MDHEN and CDR2 SYDVKM. The CDR3 loop spans 13 amino acids. V was cut by 7 bases and J by 5 bases, with 15 bases left in between. CDR3 in amino acids: CASTFSSGNEQYF. CDR3 DNA: TGTGCCAGCACCTTTTCCTCAGGGAACGAGCAGTACTTC. Variable domain in full (rest from reference TRBV28 and TRBJ2-7): DVKVTQSSRYLVKRTGEKVFLECVQDMDHENMFWYRQDPGLGLRLIYFSYDVKMKEKGDIPEGYSVSREKKERFSLILESASTNQTSMYLCASTFSSGNEQYFGPGTRLTVT.

The V call is TRBV5-1, the J call TRBJ2-1; 11 bases are a match to TRBD2. Germline V CDR1 and CDR2: SGHRS, YFSETQ. The trim removed 4 bases at V and 4 bases at J, leaving 10 bases unmatched. This CDR3 spans 17 amino acids. Here the CDR3 reads CASSAGIAGGGYNEQFF. CDR3 nucleotides: TGCGCCAGCAGCGCCGGTATAGCGGGAGGGGGTTACAATGAGCAGTTCTTC.

The chain is built from TRBV10-2 and TRBJ1-1; D is unresolved. Trimming took 3 bases from V and 1 from J, leaving 15 bases between them. In germline, CDR1 is WSHSY, CDR2 SAAADI. The CDR3 has 16 amino acids. CDR3 DNA: TGCGCCAGCAGTGATTTTTTAGGGTGGGGGAACACTGAAGCTTTCTTT. Translation: CASSDFLGWGNTEAFF.

The chain links TRBV12-5 to TRBJ1-1; TRBD1 is a possible D gene (5 bases). With 5 bases removed from V and 10 bases from J, the gap between germline ends came to 14 bases. This CDR3 is 12 amino acids long. Germline assignment: CDR1 LGHNT and CDR2 FRNRAP. DNA for the CDR3: TGTGCTAGTGGTCTAGAACAGGAGGGAGCTTTCTTT. Residues: CASGLEQEGAFF.

The J gene is TRBJ2-7, the V gene TRBV7-2; TRBD2 matches 8 bases. This CDR3 comprises 15 residues. Germline V lookup: CDR1 SGHTA, CDR2 FQGNSA. With 5 bases clipped from V and 4 bases from J, the junction kept 10 bases outside the gene matches. This CDR3 is CASSHGRGALYEQYF. As DNA, the CDR3 is TGTGCCAGCAGCCACGGGAGGGGGGCCTTATACGAGCAGTACTTC.

This clone came up once. The chain combines TRBV10-3 with TRBJ2-4; maybe TRBD2 (5 bases). The CDR3 loop spans 14 amino acids. Deletions cut 6 bases from V and 3 bases from J, with 12 bases between. Looked up from germline, CDR1 is ENHRY and CDR2 is SYGVKD. CDR3 nucleotides: TGTGCCATCAGCCCCGGGGTGGACAAAAACATTCAGTACTTC. It is translated as CAISPGVDKNIQYF.

This chain joins TRBV20-1 and TRBJ2-7; D is uncertain. Trimming shortened V by 5 bases and J by 3 bases, and 8 bases separated the two germline ends. Germline CDR1 is DFQATT and CDR2 is SNEGSKA (reference sequence). The CDR3 covers 11 residues. The CDR3 reads CSALPFYEQYF. Written as DNA, the CDR3 is TGCAGTGCTTTGCCCTTCTACGAGCAGTACTTC.

The chain joins TRBV5-1 to TRBJ2-1; no clear D. The germline CDR1 and CDR2 sequences are SGHRS and YFSETQ. This CDR3 has 15 residues. Trimming stripped 0 bases from V and 1 base from J, with 8 bases between. This chain's CDR3 is CASSLALGSYNEQFF. In DNA form, the CDR3 reads TGCGCCAGCAGCTTGGCCTTGGGGTCCTACAATGAGCAGTTCTTC.

The rearrangement links TRBV25-1 to TRBJ2-5, with 8 bases matching TRBD1. The J call is in doubt because the DNA end fits TRBJ2-7 better. Germline V gene lookup returns CDR1 MGHDK and CDR2 SYGVNS. The CDR3 spans 15 residues. CDR3 residues: CASSGVGTGSYEQYF. The DNA of the CDR3 is TGTGCCAGCAGTGGGGTAGGGACAGGATCCTACGAGCAGTACTTC.

The V gene is TRBV19, the J gene TRBJ1-6; D perhaps matches TRBD1 (6 bases). CDR3 length: 17 amino acids. CDR1 and CDR2 (germline): LNHDA, SQIVND (reference sequence). Trimming removed 3 bases at V and 4 bases at J, with 16 bases between. CDR3 DNA: TGTGCCAGTAGTATCCGTACAGGGAGATCGTATAATTCACCCCTCCACTTT. This sequence encodes CASSIRTGRSYNSPLHF.

The chain uses TRBV5-4 and TRBJ1-4; 8 positions agree with TRBD1. The V gene's germline CDR1 is SGHNT and CDR2 YYREEE (reference sequence). V was clipped by 0 bases and J by 6 bases; unmatched bases: 13. This CDR3 comprises 18 residues. CDR3: CASSLAIGKGQDHEKLFF. The CDR3 DNA sequence: TGTGCCAGCAGCTTGGCGATCGGGAAGGGACAGGACCATGAAAAACTGTTTTTT.

The chain has TRBV15 and TRBJ2-3, with D perhaps TRBD2 (6 bases). CDR3 length equals 14 residues. With 3 bases removed from V and 0 bases from J, the gap between germline ends came to 7 bases. Germline lookup yields CDR1 LNHNV and CDR2 YYDKDF (reference sequence). This CDR3 is CATSRGTSTDTQYF. CDR3 nucleotides: TGTGCCACCAGCAGGGGGACTAGCACAGATACGCAGTATTTT.

The chain links TRBV19 to TRBJ2-1, with TRBD2 identical over 8 bases. The CDR3 length is 14 residues. The J segment lost 6 bases and the V segment lost 7 bases, leaving 8 bases of the junction unmatched. Germline CDR1 is LNHDA and CDR2 is SQIVND (reference sequence). CDR3 in DNA: TGTGCCAGTACCAGAAGCGGGAGCGGCAATGAGCAGTTCTTC. Its translation: CASTRSGSGNEQFF.

The J gene is TRBJ2-3, the V gene TRBV28; D is perhaps TRBD1 (5 bases). CDR3 size: 17 residues. Germline V lookup: CDR1 MDHEN, CDR2 SYDVKM. The V gene lost 4 bases and the J gene lost 4 bases, with 21 bases spanning the gap. In DNA form, the CDR3 reads TGTGCCAGCAGTTCCCCCCTTGGGGCTCACGGCCCAGATACGCAGTATTTT. This sequence encodes CASSSPLGAHGPDTQYF. The variable domain in full, completed from reference TRBV28 and TRBJ2-3, reads DVKVTQSSRYLVKRTGEKVFLECVQDMDHENMFWYRQDPGLGLRLIYFSYDVKMKEKGDIPEGYSVSREKKERFSLILESASTNQTSMYLCASSSPLGAHGPDTQYFGPGTRLTVL.

This chain uses TRBV7-9 with TRBJ2-7; 9 bases fit TRBD1. This CDR3 comprises 12 residues. In germline, CDR1 is SEHNR, CDR2 FQNEAQ (reference sequence). Trimming removed 6 bases from V and 8 bases from J; junction bases left unmatched: 5. The CDR3 nucleotides are TGTGCCAGCAGGCCGGGACAGGGCAAGCAGTACTTC. Amino acid sequence: CASRPGQGKQYF.

V is TRBV28 and J is TRBJ2-3; 12 nucleotides match TRBD2. CDR3 length: 16 residues. Trimming removed 5 bases from V and 4 bases from J; junction bases left unmatched: 7. Germline loops: CDR1 MDHEN, CDR2 SYDVKM. The CDR3 DNA sequence: TGTGCCAGCAGTGGAGGGCGGACTAGCGGGGCAGATACGCAGTATTTT. This translates into CASSGGRTSGADTQYF. Supplemented by reference TRBV28 and TRBJ2-3, the full variable domain reads DVKVTQSSRYLVKRTGEKVFLECVQDMDHENMFWYRQDPGLGLRLIYFSYDVKMKEKGDIPEGYSVSREKKERFSLILESASTNQTSMYLCASSGGRTSGADTQYFGPGTRLTVL.

The chain recombines TRBV5-6 with TRBJ2-7, with D perhaps TRBD1 or TRBD2 (5 bases each). The V gene's germline CDR1 is SGHDT and CDR2 YYEEEE. The V end lost 4 bases, the J end lost 0 bases, and 5 bases lay between the germline ends. The CDR3 consists of 12 residues. CDR3 nucleotide sequence: TGTGCCAGCAGCGGGGGCTCCTACGAGCAGTACTTC. Translation gives CASSGGSYEQYF.